This T cell receptor beta chain was captured by sequencing in a study of T cell responses to AZD1222 COVID-19 vaccine. Study-wide background: Researchers grouped second doses given at about 4 or about 12 weeks into one pool. Points from the study as a whole: A rise in Spike-specific TCR breadth and depth followed two AZD1222 doses.

V dropped 5 bases and J dropped 5; count of bases not matched to a gene: 6. Looked up from germline, CDR1 is LNHDA and CDR2 is SQIVND (reference sequence). The CDR3 consists of 15 residues. Assay used: immunoSEQ multiplex PCR; TCRdb lists only in-frame clones, some missing. Here the sample spans approximately 200,000 clones, around 90% being singletons. As for this clone: Its antigen is undetermined.

The sequence came from an adult in good health. The sample here was peripheral blood, taken on day 0 of AZD1222 vaccination. The rearrangement uses TRBV19 and TRBJ2-2; 9 bases align to TRBD1. CDR3 in DNA: TGTGCCAGTAGTGCCGGGACAGGGAATACCGGGGAGCTGTTTTTT. Its translation: CASSAGTGNTGELFF. The full variable domain, its missing parts supplied by reference TRBV19 and TRBJ2-2, is DGGITQSPKYLFRKEGQNVTLSCEQNLNHDAMYWYRQDPGQGLRLIYYSQIVNDFQKGDIAEGYSVSREKKESFPLTVTSAQKNPTAFYLCASSAGTGNTGELFFGEGSRLTVL.